These T cell receptor beta chains were read from a single sample in a study of metastatic and nonmetastatic thyroid tumors. TCRdb re-analyzed the PCR reads using MiXCR. The sample contains about 34,000 clones, less than 40% of which appear only once. Sequences were obtained from tumor tissue. These receptors originate from a female donor with papillary thyroid cancer or a benign thyroid nodule (not recorded which). Some clones in this sample may be carry-over from other donors' samples. Both conserved end residues are part of each CDR3. A D gene is named only where the DNA matches it firmly. Size is stated for part of the rows, as once, few or many counts, or as a class when the clone is expanded.

TRBV6-4	few	TRBJ2-3	-	CASSDLTTDTQYF	TGTGCCAGCAGTGACCTTACCACAGATACGCAGTATTTT
TRBV3-1	-	TRBJ2-5	TRBD2	CASSPVTLGGETQYF	TGTGCCAGCAGCCCAGTGACGTTGGGGGGGGAGACCCAGTACTTC
TRBV9	-	TRBJ1-5	-	CASSVVGGINQPQHF	TGTGCCAGCAGCGTGGTGGGAGGGATAAATCAGCCCCAGCATTTT
TRBV4-2	once	TRBJ1-2	TRBD1	CASSQDPHTAGGYGYTF	TGTGCCAGCAGCCAAGATCCCCACACCGCAGGGGGCTATGGCTACACCTTC
TRBV7-2	once	TRBJ2-1	-	CASSTGQMNNEQFF	TGTGCCAGCAGCACCGGACAGATGAACAATGAGCAGTTCTTC
TRBV6-1	-	TRBJ1-2	-	CASKTDPGQSGSYGYTF	TGTGCCAGCAAGACCGATCCGGGACAATCGGGATCCTATGGCTACACCTTC
TRBV18	-	TRBJ2-3	-	CASSLDSRTDTQYF	TGTGCCAGCTCACTGGACAGCCGCACAGATACGCAGTATTTT
TRBV12-3/TRBV12-4	few	TRBJ2-7	-	CASSFTGDSYEQYF	TGTGCCAGCAGTTTTACAGGAGACTCCTACGAGCAGTACTTC
TRBV4-1	-	TRBJ1-2	-	CASSQGPTTPRGGYTF	TGCGCCAGCAGCCAGGGACCCACCACCCCAAGGGGTGGCTACACCTTC
TRBV5-1	-	TRBJ2-7	TRBD2	CASSLAQVLAGDPPPYEQYF	TGCGCCAGCAGCTTGGCCCAGGTGCTAGCGGGAGACCCTCCGCCCTACGAGCAGTACTTC
TRBV10-2	few	TRBJ2-1	TRBD2	CASSESSGRAYEQFF	TGCGCCAGCAGTGAGTCCAGCGGGAGGGCCTATGAGCAGTTCTTC
TRBV6-2/TRBV6-3	few	TRBJ2-1	TRBD2	CASSFSGVDNEQFF	TGTGCCAGCAGTTTCAGCGGGGTCGACAATGAGCAGTTCTTC
TRBV6-2/TRBV6-3	-	TRBJ1-5	TRBD1	CASATGTGWYRNTLGPQHF	TGTGCCAGCGCGACCGGGACAGGGTGGTATAGAAATACCCTAGGGCCCCAGCATTTT
TRBV12-3/TRBV12-4	-	TRBJ2-2	TRBD2	CASSLFASGTGELFF	TGTGCCAGCAGTTTATTTGCTAGCGGAACCGGGGAGCTGTTTTTT
TRBV7-3	few	TRBJ2-1	-	CASSLTLGAVFNEQFF	TGTGCCAGCAGCTTAACATTAGGGGCGGTTTTCAATGAGCAGTTCTTC
TRBV6-1	-	TRBJ2-7	-	CASSPLPGHLYEQYF	TGTGCCAGCAGTCCCCTTCCGGGACACCTCTACGAGCAGTACTTC
TRBV6-1	-	TRBJ2-6	-	CATRSSGANVLTF	TGTGCCACCAGAAGCTCTGGGGCCAACGTCCTGACTTTC
TRBV28	few	TRBJ2-7	TRBD1	CASTSTGESYEQYF	TGTGCCAGCACTTCCACAGGGGAGTCCTACGAGCAGTACTTC
TRBV9	-	TRBJ1-6	-	CASSYSGTDNSPLHF	TGTGCCAGCAGCTACTCCGGGACTGATAATTCACCCCTCCACTTT
TRBV6-1	large	TRBJ2-1	-	CASIRENPAYNEQFF	TGTGCCAGCATAAGGGAAAACCCAGCCTACAATGAGCAGTTCTTC
TRBV6-1	-	TRBJ2-7	-	CASRLQDYEQYF	TGTGCCAGCAGACTACAGGACTACGAGCAGTACTTC
TRBV30	-	TRBJ1-5	TRBD1	CAWSLGTGANQPQHF	TGTGCCTGGAGTCTTGGGACAGGGGCTAATCAGCCCCAGCATTTT
TRBV6-1	-	TRBJ2-5	TRBD1	CASSLRQGWGRKGPETQYF	TGTGCCAGCAGTCTCCGACAGGGCTGGGGCAGGAAGGGCCCAGAGACCCAGTACTTC
TRBV27	-	TRBJ2-3	-	CASSLSRRPTHIHTQYF	TGTGCCAGCAGTTTATCGAGGAGGCCCACGCACATACATACGCAGTATTTT
TRBV20-1	-	TRBJ2-7	-	CSARDFSRDEQYF	TGCAGTGCTAGAGACTTTAGCCGGGACGAGCAGTACTTC